A single sample gave rise to the 26 T cell receptor beta chains below, sequenced in a study of blood T cell repertoires in COVID-19. This table comes from immunoSEQ multiplex PCR, and its TCRdb copy is limited to in-frame clones, with some not included. The sample includes about 390,000 clones, about 89% of them seen just once. Material for sequencing was peripheral blood. These receptors all stem from an older woman with COVID-19, enrolled during active disease.

The chain joins TRBV11-3 to TRBJ2-1, with TRBD2 matching 15 bases. The V segment lost 5 bases and the J segment 0 bases; nucleotides outside the gene matches: 8. The CDR3 has 19 amino acids. Germline CDR1 is SGHNT and CDR2 is YENEEA. The CDR3 DNA reads TGTGCCAGCAGCCAGGGACTAGCGGGGGGACCCTACTCCTACAATGAGCAGTTCTTC. Translated: CASSQGLAGGPYSYNEQFF.

The rearrangement links TRBV3-1 (or the pseudogene TRBV3-2) to TRBJ2-7; tentative D call: TRBD2 (5 bases). Germline values: CDR1 LGHDT, CDR2 YNNKEL (reference sequence). V dropped 1 base and J dropped 4 bases, with 11 bases sitting between them. There are 14 residues in the CDR3. DNA for the CDR3: TGTGCCAGCAGCCAAGGGAGGACCCAGTACGAGCAGTACTTC. Translated: CASSQGRTQYEQYF.

The CDR3 bases are TGTGCCAGCACAGTAAACACTGAAGCTTTCTTT. It encodes CASTVNTEAFF. The chain combines TRBV28 with TRBJ1-1; D call uncertain. From germline, CDR1 is MDHEN and CDR2 SYDVKM. The CDR3 spans 11 residues. Trimming took 7 bases from V and 2 from J, leaving 5 bases between them.

The chain carries TRBV27 and TRBJ2-5; 7 bases match TRBD2. Per the germline V gene, CDR1 is MNHEY and CDR2 is SMNVEV (reference sequence). Trimming at V came to 5 bases and at J to 1 base, leaving 4 bases not matched to a gene. The length of the CDR3 is 14 residues. CDR3 nucleotide sequence: TGTGCCAGCAGTCCTACTAGCGTCCAAGAGACCCAGTACTTC. It specifies CASSPTSVQETQYF.

The chain joins TRBV19 to TRBJ2-2; TRBD2 aligns across 10 bases. The V segment lost 5 bases and the J segment 3 bases; nucleotides outside the gene matches: 6. Germline V gene sequence: CDR1 LNHDA, CDR2 SQIVND (reference sequence). The CDR3 loop spans 16 amino acids. The CDR3 region is CASSQRGGTDTGELFF. For the CDR3, the DNA is TGTGCCAGTAGTCAGCGGGGGGGCACGGACACCGGGGAGCTGTTTTTT.

This chain connects TRBV27 to TRBJ1-5, with TRBD1 matching 8 bases. This CDR3 contains 16 residues. J gave up 4 bases and V 3 bases, and 8 bases lay outside the gene matches. From germline, CDR1 is MNHEY and CDR2 SMNVEV (reference sequence). The CDR3: CASSFGSYRGNQPQHF. The DNA of the CDR3 is TGTGCCAGCAGTTTTGGAAGTTACAGGGGGAATCAGCCCCAGCATTTT.

This chain uses TRBV5-4 with TRBJ1-2; TRBD1 matches 10 bases. Germline V gene sequence: CDR1 SGHNT, CDR2 YYREEE (reference sequence). This CDR3 has 15 amino acids. The junction had 7 bases not matched to a gene; V was cut back by 1 base and J by 7 bases. Here the CDR3 reads CASSLRQTGGSGYTF. The CDR3 DNA sequence: TGTGCCAGCAGCTTGCGGCAGACAGGGGGCTCTGGCTACACCTTC. The entire variable domain, with the rest obtained from reference TRBV5-4 and TRBJ1-2, is as follows: ETGVTQSPTHLIKTRGQQVTLRCSSQSGHNTVSWYQQALGQGPQFIFQYYREEENGRGNFPPRFSGLQFPNYSSELNVNALELDDSALYLCASSLRQTGGSGYTFGSGTRLTVV.

This chain joins TRBV7-9 and TRBJ1-5; D not certain. V dropped 7 bases and J dropped 6 bases, with 10 bases sitting between them. This CDR3 contains 12 residues. CDR1 is SEHNR and CDR2 is FQNEAQ in the germline V gene (reference sequence). In nucleotides, the CDR3 is TGTGCCAGCACAAACGGGATTCAGCCCCAGCATTTT. This sequence encodes CASTNGIQPQHF.

The genes are TRBV6-6 and TRBJ2-7; no reliable D call. Trimming left V 2 bases short and J 4 bases short, with 15 bases between. The germline CDR1 and CDR2 sequences are MNHNY and SVGAGI (reference sequence). The CDR3 loop spans 15 amino acids. The CDR3 DNA is TGTGCCAGCAGTTACATCCCTGAGATACTATACGAGCAGTACTTC. Protein sequence: CASSYIPEILYEQYF.

This clone has just a few counts. The chain has TRBV13 and TRBJ2-2, with TRBD2 matching over 9 bases. V lost 2 bases and J lost 6; bases outside the gene matches: 13. The length of the CDR3 is 18 residues. The germline CDR1 and CDR2 sequences are PRHDT and FYEKMQ (reference sequence). The CDR3 spells CASSLWDQRGALPGELFF. CDR3 sequence (DNA): TGTGCCAGCAGCTTATGGGACCAGCGGGGGGCCCTCCCCGGGGAGCTGTTTTTT.

The J gene is TRBJ1-5, the V gene TRBV4-1, with a weak D call TRBD1 (6 bases). The V end was cut by 0 bases, the J end by 10 bases, with 19 bases between. Germline V gene sequence: CDR1 MGHRA, CDR2 YSYEKL. The CDR3 covers 16 residues. For the CDR3, the DNA is TGCGCCAGCAGCCAAGATCAGGACAGTCCCCCCGATCCCCAGCATTTT. Residues: CASSQDQDSPPDPQHF.

Remarks on this clone: The sample contains more than one DNA sequence encoding this CDR3. The gene calls are TRBV20-1 and TRBJ2-7; D may be TRBD1 (6 bases). The CDR3 is made up of 11 amino acids. V dropped 6 bases and J dropped 3 bases, with 9 bases sitting between them. In germline, CDR1 is DFQATT, CDR2 SNEGSKA (reference sequence). DNA of the CDR3: TGCAGTGCACCGGGACACTACGAGCAGTACTTC. It yields the protein CSAPGHYEQYF.

V gene TRBV3-1 (or the pseudogene TRBV3-2) combines with J gene TRBJ2-5; 10 nucleotides agree with TRBD2. The CDR3 has 15 residues. V lost 2 bases, J lost 5 bases, and 5 bases stayed unmatched. Germline assignment: CDR1 LGHDT and CDR2 YNNKEL (reference sequence). Written as DNA, the CDR3 is TGTGCCAGCAGCCAAAGCGGGGGGGCCCGGGAGACCCAGTACTTC. It specifies CASSQSGGARETQYF.

J is TRBJ2-1 and V is TRBV19, with 10 nucleotides matching TRBD2. The CDR3 has 15 amino acids. The V gene's germline CDR1 is LNHDA and CDR2 SQIVND (reference sequence). Germline trimming cut 10 bases from V and 6 bases from J; bases unmatched to any gene: 12. The CDR3 is CAIRPSGGASNEQFF. In DNA form, the CDR3 reads TGTGCCATCCGACCCAGCGGGGGGGCAAGCAATGAGCAGTTCTTC.

V and J are TRBV5-5 and TRBJ1-1; 7 bases map to TRBD1. Trimming took 2 bases from V and 0 from J; bases not matched to a gene: 4. CDR1 is SGHKS and CDR2 is YYEKEE in the germline V gene (reference sequence). The CDR3 length is 15 residues. This chain's CDR3 is CASSFLTGLNTEAFF. CDR3 nucleotides: TGTGCCAGCAGCTTTTTGACAGGGTTGAACACTGAAGCTTTCTTT.

The V and J genes are TRBV5-1 and TRBJ1-1; D ambiguous. Germline assignment: CDR1 SGHRS and CDR2 YFSETQ. With 0 bases removed from V and 3 bases from J, the gap between germline ends came to 9 bases. The CDR3 covers 14 residues. The CDR3 sequence is CASSLGGHHTEAFF. The CDR3 region has the DNA TGCGCCAGCAGCTTGGGAGGTCATCACACTGAAGCTTTCTTT.

The chain recombines TRBV5-4 with TRBJ2-6; possibly TRBD1 for D (6 bases). V was pared by 3 bases and J by 1 base, with 8 bases between. The CDR3 is made up of 15 amino acids. Germline CDR1 SGHNT, CDR2 YYREEE (reference sequence). The CDR3 DNA reads as TGTGCCAGCAGCTCTCAGGGGTCTGGGGCCAACGTCCTGACTTTC. It specifies CASSSQGSGANVLTF. Based on the CDR3 plus reference TRBV5-4 and TRBJ2-6, the full variable domain is ETGVTQSPTHLIKTRGQQVTLRCSSQSGHNTVSWYQQALGQGPQFIFQYYREEENGRGNFPPRFSGLQFPNYSSELNVNALELDDSALYLCASSSQGSGANVLTFGAGSRLTVL.

The V and J genes are TRBV30 and TRBJ2-5; D is ambiguous. Germline V CDR1 and CDR2: GTSNPN, SVGIG (reference sequence). V was shortened by 4 bases and J by 4 bases, with 7 bases between the two germline ends. This CDR3 is built from 11 residues. The DNA of the CDR3 is TGTGCCTGGATACGAGCAGAGACCCAGTACTTC. Protein: CAWIRAETQYF.

This clone was picked up a small number of times. The rearrangement joins TRBV21-1 to TRBJ1-2. TRBV21-1 is marked as a pseudogene. The CDR3 is 15 amino acids. The CDR3 reads CASSKVTVSSRGYTF. DNA for the CDR3: TGTGCCAGCAGCAAAGTAACTGTGTCGTCGCGTGGCTACACCTTC.

The rearrangement uses TRBV5-1 and TRBJ2-3, with TRBD1 identical over 8 bases. J gave up 2 bases and V 7 bases, and 3 bases lay outside the gene matches. The CDR3 consists of 13 residues. Germline lookup yields CDR1 SGHRS and CDR2 YFSETQ. CDR3 nucleotides: TGCGCCAGCGGGGGACAGGCCACAGATACGCAGTATTTT. It translates to CASGGQATDTQYF. The whole variable domain, filled in from reference TRBV5-1 and TRBJ2-3, reads KAGVTQTPRYLIKTRGQQVTLSCSPISGHRSVSWYQQTPGQGLQFLFEYFSETQRNKGNFPGRFSGRQFSNSRSEMNVSTLELGDSALYLCASGGQATDTQYFGPGTRLTVL.

The V gene is TRBV19, the J gene TRBJ1-1, with 7 bases aligning to TRBD1. The CDR3 has 14 amino acids. Per the germline V gene, CDR1 is LNHDA and CDR2 is SQIVND (reference sequence). J gave up 5 bases and V 7 bases, and 10 bases lay outside the gene matches. The CDR3 sequence: CASTLDRAGTEAFF. The DNA of the CDR3 is TGTGCCAGTACCCTCGACAGGGCTGGGACTGAAGCTTTCTTT. Using reference TRBV19 and TRBJ1-1 for the parts outside the CDR3, the full variable domain is DGGITQSPKYLFRKEGQNVTLSCEQNLNHDAMYWYRQDPGQGLRLIYYSQIVNDFQKGDIAEGYSVSREKKESFPLTVTSAQKNPTAFYLCASTLDRAGTEAFFGQGTRLTVV.

With regard to this clone: In the same sample, other DNA sequences code for this CDR3. V gene TRBV18 combines with J gene TRBJ2-7; TRBD2 matches at 13 bases. Per the germline V gene, CDR1 is KGHSH and CDR2 is LQKENI. This CDR3 is built from 14 residues. V dropped 6 bases and J dropped 6; count of bases not matched to a gene: 5. The CDR3 sequence: CASSPGLAGFEQYF. In DNA, the CDR3 is TGTGCCAGCTCCCCGGGACTAGCGGGGTTCGAGCAGTACTTC.

The V gene is TRBV7-9, the J gene TRBJ2-7; 10 nucleotides align to TRBD1. Germline CDR1 reads SEHNR; CDR2 reads FQNEAQ (reference sequence). V trimming: 5 bases; J trimming: 4 bases; junction bases outside the gene matches: 5. The CDR3 covers 14 residues. CDR3 residues: CASSTGQGPYEQYF. In DNA, the CDR3 is TGTGCCAGCAGCACGGGACAGGGGCCTTACGAGCAGTACTTC.

V usage is TRBV5-5 and J usage is TRBJ1-1; D may be TRBD1 (6 bases). From germline, CDR1 is SGHKS and CDR2 YYEKEE (reference sequence). The CDR3 length is 16 residues. V lost 4 bases, J lost 0 bases, and 16 bases lay in between. The CDR3 is CASSPRTVFMNTEAFF. CDR3 DNA sequence: TGTGCCAGCAGCCCACGGACAGTTTTCATGAACACTGAAGCTTTCTTT.

A remark on this clone: Other DNA sequences in this sample translate to the same CDR3. This sequence joins TRBV3-1 (or the pseudogene TRBV3-2) and TRBJ2-5, with a possible D match to TRBD1 (6 bases). CDR1 and CDR2 from the germline V gene are LGHDT and YNNKEL (reference sequence). Trimming cost V 4 bases and J 4 bases, with 10 bases left between them. This CDR3 region has 13 residues. DNA for the CDR3: TGTGCCAGCAGCCTACAGGGCGGAGAGACCCAGTACTTC. Its protein product is CASSLQGGETQYF.

This chain links TRBV19 with TRBJ1-3; 8 bases line up with TRBD1. This CDR3 has 16 residues. CDR1 and CDR2 from the germline V gene are LNHDA and SQIVND (reference sequence). V shed 5 bases, J shed 4 bases, and the junction held 10 bases outside the gene matches. In DNA, the CDR3 is TGTGCCAGTAGTTTTCGGACAGGGATCTTCGGAAACACCATATATTTT. As protein: CASSFRTGIFGNTIYF.